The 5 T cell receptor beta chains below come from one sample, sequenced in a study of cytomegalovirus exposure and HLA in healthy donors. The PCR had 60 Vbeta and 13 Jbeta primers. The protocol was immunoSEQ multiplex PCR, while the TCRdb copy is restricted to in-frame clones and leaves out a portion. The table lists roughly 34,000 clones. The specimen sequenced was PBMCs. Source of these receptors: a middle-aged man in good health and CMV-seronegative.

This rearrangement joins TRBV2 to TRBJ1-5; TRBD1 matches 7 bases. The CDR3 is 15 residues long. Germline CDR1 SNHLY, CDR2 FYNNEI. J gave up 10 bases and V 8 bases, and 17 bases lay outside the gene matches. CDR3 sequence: CASRGLKGARIPQHF. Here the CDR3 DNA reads TGTGCCAGCCGGGGGTTAAAGGGGGCGAGGATTCCCCAGCATTTT.

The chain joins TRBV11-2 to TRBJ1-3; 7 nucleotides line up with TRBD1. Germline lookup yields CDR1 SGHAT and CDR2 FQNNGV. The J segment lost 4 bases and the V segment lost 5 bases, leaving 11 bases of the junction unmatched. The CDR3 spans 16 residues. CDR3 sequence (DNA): TGTGCCAGCAGCCTAAACCCAGGGGGAACCGGAAACACCATATATTTT. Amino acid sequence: CASSLNPGGTGNTIYF.

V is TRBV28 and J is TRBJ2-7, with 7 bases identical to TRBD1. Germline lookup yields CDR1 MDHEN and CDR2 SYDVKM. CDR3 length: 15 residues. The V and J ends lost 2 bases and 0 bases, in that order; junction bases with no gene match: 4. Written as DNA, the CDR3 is TGTGCCAGCAGTTTAGGGCAGGGGGACTCCTACGAGCAGTACTTC. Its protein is CASSLGQGDSYEQYF.

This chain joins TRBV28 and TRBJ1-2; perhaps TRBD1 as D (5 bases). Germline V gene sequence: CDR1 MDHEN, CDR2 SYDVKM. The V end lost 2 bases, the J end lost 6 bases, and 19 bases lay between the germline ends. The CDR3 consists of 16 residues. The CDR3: CASSLEGEGRGNGYTF. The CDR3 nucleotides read TGTGCCAGCAGTTTAGAAGGGGAGGGGCGGGGGAATGGCTACACCTTC.

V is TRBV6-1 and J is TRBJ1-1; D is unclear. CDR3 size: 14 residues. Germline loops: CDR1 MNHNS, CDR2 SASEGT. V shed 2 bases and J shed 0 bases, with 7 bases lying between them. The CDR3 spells CASSESVLNTEAFF. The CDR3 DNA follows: TGTGCCAGCAGTGAATCGGTCTTGAACACTGAAGCTTTCTTT.